This T cell receptor beta chain was documented in a study of cytomegalovirus exposure and HLA in healthy donors. Study-wide results and caveats: 150 or so TCR beta chains were listed as cytomegalovirus-associated. Associated with HLA alleles at 0.05 false discovery rate in a later analysis were 16,951 TCR beta sequences. As a later analysis showed, several of the most significant clusters appeared to be linked to common viral pathogens.

Germline assignment: CDR1 SGDLS and CDR2 YYNGEE. V lost 2 bases to trimming and J lost 4 bases, with 9 bases between them. The CDR3 runs 13 residues. Regarding this clone: Its antigen is unidentified.

The PCR was carried out with 60 Vbeta primers and 13 Jbeta primers. Sequencing used immunoSEQ multiplex PCR; TCRdb keeps in-frame clones, though not all of them. The sample has around 90,000 clones, around 76% seen once. Sequencing was carried out using PBMCs. The chain couples TRBV9 to TRBJ1-2, with no clear D. This TCR was sampled from a young man in good health and CMV-seronegative. CDR3 in DNA: TGTGCCAGCAGCGTCCGGGGAGGCTATGGCTACACCTTC. It encodes CASSVRGGYGYTF.